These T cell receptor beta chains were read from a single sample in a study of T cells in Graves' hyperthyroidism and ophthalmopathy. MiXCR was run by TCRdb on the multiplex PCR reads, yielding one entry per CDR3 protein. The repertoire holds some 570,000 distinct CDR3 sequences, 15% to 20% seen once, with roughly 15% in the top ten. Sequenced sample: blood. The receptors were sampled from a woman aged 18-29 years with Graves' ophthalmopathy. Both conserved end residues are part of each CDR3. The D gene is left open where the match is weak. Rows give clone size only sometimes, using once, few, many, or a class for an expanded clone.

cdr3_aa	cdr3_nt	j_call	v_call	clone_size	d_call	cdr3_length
CASSYDVGRANTGELFF	TGTGCCAGCAGTTACGATGTCGGCAGGGCTAACACCGGGGAGCTGTTTTTT	TRBJ2-2	TRBV6-6	few	NA	17
CASSPDRGGNTIYF	TGTGCCAGCAGCCCGGACAGGGGCGGAAACACCATATATTTT	TRBJ1-3	TRBV7-6	NA	TRBD1	14
CASSSLWTGWNTGELFF	TGTGCCAGCAGCTCCCTTTGGACAGGGTGGAACACCGGGGAGCTGTTTTTT	TRBJ2-2	TRBV7-2	NA	TRBD1	17
CASGLNRVDGYTF	TGTGCTAGTGGTTTGAACAGGGTGGATGGCTACACCTTC	TRBJ1-2	TRBV12-5	many	NA	13
CASGFGTEAFF	TGTGCCAGCGGTTTCGGCACTGAAGCTTTCTTT	TRBJ1-1	TRBV6-1	many	NA	11
CASSLQELVNEQFF	TGTGCCAGCAGTTTACAAGAACTGGTGAATGAGCAGTTCTTC	TRBJ2-1	TRBV27	NA	NA	14
CASSQDPASGSFNEQFF	TGTGCCAGCAGCCAAGATCCAGCTAGCGGGAGCTTCAATGAGCAGTTCTTC	TRBJ2-1	TRBV4-2	NA	TRBD2	17
CASSFGQANEKLFF	TGTGCCAGCAGCTTCGGACAGGCTAATGAAAAACTGTTTTTT	TRBJ1-4	TRBV5-6	few	TRBD1	14
CASSPPPDIYWNEQFF	TGTGCCAGCTCACCCCCCCCTGATATCTACTGGAATGAGCAGTTCTTC	TRBJ2-1	TRBV18	few	NA	16
CASSFVTTRTDTQYF	TGTGCCAGCAGTTTCGTTACTACCCGCACAGATACGCAGTATTTT	TRBJ2-3	TRBV28	many	NA	15
CSANQQGGVTDTQYF	TGCAGTGCTAACCAACAGGGTGGGGTCACAGATACGCAGTATTTT	TRBJ2-3	TRBV20-1	NA	NA	15
CASHSGLEETQYF	TGTGCCAGCCACTCCGGACTAGAAGAGACCCAGTACTTC	TRBJ2-5	TRBV6-1	few	TRBD2	13
CASSYGGYSNQPQHF	TGTGCCAGCAGTTACGGGGGCTATAGCAATCAGCCCCAGCATTTT	TRBJ1-5	TRBV6-2/TRBV6-3	many	NA	15
CASKVEAFF	TGTGCCAGCAAGGTTGAAGCTTTCTTT	TRBJ1-1	TRBV6-1	few	NA	9
CASSPPVQPGNDGYTF	TGTGCCAGCTCACCACCGGTTCAGCCGGGTAATGATGGCTACACCTTC	TRBJ1-2	TRBV12-3/TRBV12-4	NA	NA	16
CASSGTVSSYEQYF	TGTGCCAGCAGCGGGACAGTATCCTCCTACGAGCAGTACTTC	TRBJ2-7	TRBV6-1	NA	TRBD1	14
CASSTRTGGGEQFF	TGTGCCAGCAGTACCAGGACAGGGGGCGGTGAGCAGTTCTTC	TRBJ2-1	TRBV28	many	TRBD1	14
CSARLAASSYEQYF	TGCAGTGCTCGACTAGCGGCGAGCTCCTACGAGCAGTACTTC	TRBJ2-7	TRBV20-1	NA	TRBD2	14
CASSQVPAGGSEAFF	TGTGCCAGCAGCCAAGTTCCTGCAGGGGGCTCTGAAGCTTTCTTT	TRBJ1-1	TRBV3-1	many	TRBD1	15
CASSLQDGSNQPQHF	TGTGCCAGCAGTTTACAGGACGGAAGCAATCAGCCCCAGCATTTT	TRBJ1-5	TRBV27	few	NA	15
CAWSVSRSGNQPQHF	TGTGCCTGGAGTGTCAGTCGGTCGGGCAATCAGCCCCAGCATTTT	TRBJ1-5	TRBV30	many	NA	15
CAWSRHHMNTEAFF	TGTGCCTGGAGTCGTCACCACATGAACACTGAAGCTTTCTTT	TRBJ1-1	TRBV30	NA	NA	14
CANSLSINTEAFF	TGTGCCAACAGTTTAAGCATTAACACTGAAGCTTTCTTT	TRBJ1-1	TRBV28	NA	NA	13
CASRAYRGTNEKLFF	TGTGCCAGCAGAGCGTACAGGGGAACTAATGAAAAACTGTTTTTT	TRBJ1-4	TRBV27	many	TRBD1	15
CSAIRVQETQYF	TGCAGTGCTATCAGGGTCCAAGAGACCCAGTACTTC	TRBJ2-5	TRBV20-1	many	NA	12
CASSASLGVGEQYF	TGTGCTAGCAGCGCATCGTTGGGGGTGGGGGAGCAGTATTTT	TRBJ2-3	TRBV11-2	few	NA	14